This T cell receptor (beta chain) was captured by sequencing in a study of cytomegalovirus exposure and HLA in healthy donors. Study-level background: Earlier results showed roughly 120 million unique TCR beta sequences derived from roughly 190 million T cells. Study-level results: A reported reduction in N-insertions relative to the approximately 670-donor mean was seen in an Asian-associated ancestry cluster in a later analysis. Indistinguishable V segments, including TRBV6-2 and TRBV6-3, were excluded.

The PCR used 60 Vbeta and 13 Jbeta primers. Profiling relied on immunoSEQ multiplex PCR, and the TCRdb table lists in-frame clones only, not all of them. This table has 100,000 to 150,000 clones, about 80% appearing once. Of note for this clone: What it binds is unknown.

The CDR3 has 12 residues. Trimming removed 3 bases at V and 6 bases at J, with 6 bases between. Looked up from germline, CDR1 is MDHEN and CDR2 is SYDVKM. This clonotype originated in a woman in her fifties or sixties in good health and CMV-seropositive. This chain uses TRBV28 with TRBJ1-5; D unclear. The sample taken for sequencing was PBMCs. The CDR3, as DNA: TGTGCCAGCAGTTTCCGGGGTCAGCCCCAGCATTTT. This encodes CASSFRGQPQHF.